This paragraph reports one T cell receptor beta chain. What it binds is unknown. CDR3 size: 15 residues. Between the trimmed V and J ends, which lost 4 bases and 4 bases, there was a span of 14 bases. Germline V gene data show CDR1 as SGHTA and CDR2 as FQGNSA. Assay used: immunoSEQ multiplex PCR; TCRdb lists only in-frame clones, some missing. The data hold 2 million to 2.5 million clones, with under 95% observed a single time. The record originates from a study of shared clonotypes between healthy human individuals. Study-level findings and limits: Sequencing depth was predicted to influence how clonotypes are shared among donors.

CD45RO-negative, CCR7-selected cells formed the naive CD8 fraction, which excluded terminally differentiated effector memory CD45RA+ cells. The chain joins TRBV7-2 to TRBJ2-1, with D unresolved. The specimen was naive CD8+ T cells from PBMCs. The receptor was derived from a young man in good health. Some clones in this sample may be carry-over from other donors' samples. This CDR3 is CASSYRSQRYNEQFF. CDR3 DNA sequence: TGTGCCAGCAGCTACAGATCCCAGAGGTACAATGAGCAGTTCTTC.